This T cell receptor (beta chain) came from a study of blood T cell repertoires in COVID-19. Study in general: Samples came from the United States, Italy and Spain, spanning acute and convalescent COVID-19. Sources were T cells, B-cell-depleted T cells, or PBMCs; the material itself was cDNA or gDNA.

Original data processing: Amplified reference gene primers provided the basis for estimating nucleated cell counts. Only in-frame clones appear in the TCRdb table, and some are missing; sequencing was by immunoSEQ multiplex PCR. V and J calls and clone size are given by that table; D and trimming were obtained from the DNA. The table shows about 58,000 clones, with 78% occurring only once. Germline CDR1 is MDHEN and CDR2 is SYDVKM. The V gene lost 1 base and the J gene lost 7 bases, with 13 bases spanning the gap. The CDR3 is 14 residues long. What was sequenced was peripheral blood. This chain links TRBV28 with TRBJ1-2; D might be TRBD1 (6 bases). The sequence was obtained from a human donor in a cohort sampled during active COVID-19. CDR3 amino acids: CASSLSRGAGGYTF. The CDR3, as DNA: TGTGCCAGCAGTTTATCCCGGGGGGCGGGTGGCTACACCTTC.